The sequence of this T cell receptor (beta chain) was determined in a study of shared clonotypes between healthy human individuals. Study context: CD4 naive and CD4 memory each took three plates per donor, while CD8 naive took two and CD8 memory one. Overall study results and limits: Clonotype sharing among the donors was expected to vary with sequencing depth.

Sorted-subset replicate PCR reactions contained 200 to 250 ng DNA, corresponding to 29,000 or so T cell genomes. Measured with immunoSEQ multiplex PCR; TCRdb has only the in-frame clones, and not every one. The table records roughly 2,300,000 clones, approximately 90% of them present only once. On this clone itself: No antigen is known for it.

The CDR3 contains 14 residues. CDR1 is KGHSH, CDR2 LQKENI, per germline. V dropped 10 bases and J dropped 0 bases, with 13 bases sitting between them. Partitioning of CD4+ cells yielded a CD45RA+ naive subset and a CD45RA-negative memory subset. The TCR sequence derives from a man between 18 and 29 years old in good health. Some clones in this sample may be carry-over from other donors' samples. The chain uses TRBV18 and TRBJ2-4, with D perhaps TRBD2 (5 bases). Specimen: naive CD4+ T cells from PBMCs. Subset reported: CD45RA+ positively selected. This CDR3 is CANPGELAKNIQYF. The CDR3 DNA reads TGTGCCAACCCCGGGGAGCTAGCCAAAAACATTCAGTACTTC.